The clone carrying this T cell receptor beta chain occurred a few times. The sample originates from a study of T cells of healthy individuals. In TCRdb, the 5' RACE reads were re-called with MiXCR into one record per CDR3 protein. Among 45,000 to 60,000 distinct CDR3 sequences listed, over 12% were seen once. Trimming took 6 bases from V and 7 from J, leaving 15 bases between them. This CDR3 contains 13 residues. Per the germline V gene, CDR1 is SGHTA and CDR2 is FQGNSA. The chain uses TRBV7-2 and TRBJ2-5; no firm D call. The TCR sequence derives from a human donor in good health. The CDR3 bases are TGTGCCAGCAGTTCGGGCCCCACGGGGACCCAGTACTTC. Residues: CASSSGPTGTQYF.